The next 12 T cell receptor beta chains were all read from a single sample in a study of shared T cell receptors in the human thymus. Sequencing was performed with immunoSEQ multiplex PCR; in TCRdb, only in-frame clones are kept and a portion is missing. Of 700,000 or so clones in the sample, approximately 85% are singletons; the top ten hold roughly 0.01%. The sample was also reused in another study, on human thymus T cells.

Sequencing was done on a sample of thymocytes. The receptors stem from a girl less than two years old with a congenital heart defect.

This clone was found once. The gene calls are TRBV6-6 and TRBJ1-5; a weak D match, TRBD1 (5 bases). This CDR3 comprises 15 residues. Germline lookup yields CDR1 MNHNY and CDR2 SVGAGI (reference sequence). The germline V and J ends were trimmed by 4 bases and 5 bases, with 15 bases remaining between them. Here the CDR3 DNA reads TGTGCCAGCAGTTGGATGGCAGGGTCCCATCAGCCCCAGCATTTT. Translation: CASSWMAGSHQPQHF.

CDR3 residues: CASSFMRNTEAFF. The CDR3 nucleotides read TGTGCCAGCAGTTTTATGAGAAACACTGAAGCTTTCTTT. The chain combines TRBV27 with TRBJ1-1; the D is unclear. Per germline, CDR1 MNHEY and CDR2 SMNVEV (reference sequence). The V gene lost 3 bases and the J gene lost 2 bases, with 7 bases spanning the gap. The CDR3 spans 13 residues.

CDR3 protein: CATWGAYEQFF. The CDR3 DNA sequence: TGTGCGACCTGGGGCGCTTATGAGCAGTTCTTC. The gene calls are TRBV6-1 and TRBJ2-1; TRBD1 is a possible D gene (5 bases). The CDR3 runs 11 residues. Germline CDR1 and CDR2: MNHNS and SASEGT.

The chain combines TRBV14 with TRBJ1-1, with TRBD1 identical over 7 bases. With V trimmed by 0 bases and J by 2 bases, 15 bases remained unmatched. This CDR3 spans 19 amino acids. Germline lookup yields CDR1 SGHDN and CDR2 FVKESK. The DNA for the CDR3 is TGTGCCAGCAGCCAAGATGTGCATGGTAGGGGGCGCGTCAACACTGAAGCTTTCTTT. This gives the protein CASSQDVHGRGRVNTEAFF.

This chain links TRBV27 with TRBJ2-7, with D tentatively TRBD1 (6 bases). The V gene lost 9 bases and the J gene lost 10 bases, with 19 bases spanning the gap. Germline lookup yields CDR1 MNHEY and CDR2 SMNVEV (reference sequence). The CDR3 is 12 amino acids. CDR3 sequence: CASQSLGQTQYF. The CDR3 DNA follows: TGTGCCAGTCAATCCCTTGGACAGACACAGTACTTC.

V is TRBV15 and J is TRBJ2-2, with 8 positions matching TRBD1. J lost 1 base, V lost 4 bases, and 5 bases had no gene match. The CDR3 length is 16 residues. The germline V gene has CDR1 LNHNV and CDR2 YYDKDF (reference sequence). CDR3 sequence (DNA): TGTGCCACCAGCATTGAAGACAGGGGGAACACCGGGGAGCTGTTTTTT. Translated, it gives CATSIEDRGNTGELFF. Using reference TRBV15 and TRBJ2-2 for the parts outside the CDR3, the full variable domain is DAMVIQNPRYQVTQFGKPVTLSCSQTLNHNVMYWYQQKSSQAPKLLFHYYDKDFNNEADTPDNFQSRRPNTSFCFLDIRSPGLGDTAMYLCATSIEDRGNTGELFFGEGSRLTVL.

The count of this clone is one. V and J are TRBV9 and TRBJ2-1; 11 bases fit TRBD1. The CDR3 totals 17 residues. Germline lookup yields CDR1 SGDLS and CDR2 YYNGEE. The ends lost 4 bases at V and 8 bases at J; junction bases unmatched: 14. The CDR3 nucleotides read TGTGCCAGCAGCACCCTCCCCGGACAGGGGGCGAACCATGAGCAGTTCTTC. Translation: CASSTLPGQGANHEQFF.

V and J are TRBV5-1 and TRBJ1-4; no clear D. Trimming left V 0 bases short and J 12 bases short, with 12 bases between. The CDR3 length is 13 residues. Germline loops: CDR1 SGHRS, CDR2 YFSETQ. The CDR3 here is CASSLVWEGELFF. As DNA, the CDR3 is TGCGCCAGCAGCTTGGTCTGGGAGGGTGAACTGTTTTTT.

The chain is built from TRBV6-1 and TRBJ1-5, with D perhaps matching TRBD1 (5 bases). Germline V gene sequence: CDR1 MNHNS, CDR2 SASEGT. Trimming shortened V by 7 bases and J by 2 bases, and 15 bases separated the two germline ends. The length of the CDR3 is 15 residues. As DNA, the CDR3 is TGTGCCAGCACCTCCGCGGGGGAGGGCAATCAGCCCCAGCATTTT. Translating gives CASTSAGEGNQPQHF.

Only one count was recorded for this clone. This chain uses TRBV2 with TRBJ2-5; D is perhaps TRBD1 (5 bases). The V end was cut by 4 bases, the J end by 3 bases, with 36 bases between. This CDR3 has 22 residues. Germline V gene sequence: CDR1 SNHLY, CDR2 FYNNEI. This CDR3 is CASSGLCPTGWGTTFDKETQYF. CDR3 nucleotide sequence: TGTGCCAGCAGTGGCCTCTGTCCTACCGGCTGGGGCACAACCTTCGACAAAGAGACCCAGTACTTC.

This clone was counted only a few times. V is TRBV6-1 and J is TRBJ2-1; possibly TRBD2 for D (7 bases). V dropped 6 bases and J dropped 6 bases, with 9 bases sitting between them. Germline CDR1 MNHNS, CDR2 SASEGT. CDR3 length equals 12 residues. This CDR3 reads CASRRGGNEQFF. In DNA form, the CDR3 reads TGTGCCAGCAGAAGGGGGGGCAATGAGCAGTTCTTC.

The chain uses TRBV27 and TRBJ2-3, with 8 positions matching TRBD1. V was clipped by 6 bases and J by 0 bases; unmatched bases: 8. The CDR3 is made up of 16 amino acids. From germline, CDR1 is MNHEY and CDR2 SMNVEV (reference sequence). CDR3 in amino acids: CASSPAQGASTDTQYF. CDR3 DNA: TGTGCCAGCAGCCCAGCCCAGGGGGCTAGCACAGATACGCAGTATTTT.